This T cell receptor beta chain was sequenced for a study of T cells in Graves' hyperthyroidism and ophthalmopathy. Details on this clonotype: Possible read error: a much larger clone is one base away.

This CDR3 region has 14 residues. Germline V gene lookup returns CDR1 SEHNR and CDR2 FQNEAQ (reference sequence). Amplification targeted TCR beta CDR3 regions from RNA transcripts. The primer set for the first-round RT-PCR of the TCR CDR3 was HTBI. TCRdb reprocessed the multiplex PCR reads with MiXCR, giving one entry per CDR3 protein. Found here are about 96,000 distinct CDR3 sequences, about half of them singletons; the top ten hold around 30%. Material for sequencing was blood. The sequence was obtained from a woman between 40 and 50 years old with Graves' hyperthyroidism. This sequence joins TRBV7-9 and TRBJ2-7; D possibly corresponds to TRBD2 (6 bases). The CDR3: CASSGGIATGEQHF. For the CDR3, the DNA is TGTGCCAGCAGCGGAGGGATCGCTACGGGCGAGCAGCACTTC.